This entry is about one T cell receptor (beta chain). Its target is unknown. This sample is drawn from a study of a mutant IDH1 vaccine in newly diagnosed glioma. Background on the study: Patients received vaccination from 4-6 weeks after radiotherapy alone, or with temozolomide cycles.

CDR1 is MNHNY, CDR2 SVGAGI, per germline (reference sequence). The CDR3 runs 11 residues. V was trimmed by 6 bases and J by 12 bases, leaving 14 bases between them. Assay: immunoSEQ multiplex PCR; the TCRdb copy retains only in-frame clones and omits some. This table has about 50,000 clones, just under 80% appearing once. Specified time point: week 5, during vaccination. The investigators gave 300 ug of mutant IDH1 20-mer peptide in each vaccine dose, together with topical imiquimod. The study enrolled donors with new WHO grade 3 or 4 IDH1-mutant, ATRX-lost astrocytomas. This sequence was found in a man aged 50 to 60 with glioma. The specimen comprised PBMCs, sampled from a glioma patient whose treatment included an IDH1 peptide vaccine. The J gene is TRBJ1-2, the V gene TRBV6-6, with D tentatively TRBD1 (5 bases). The CDR3 DNA sequence: TGTGCCAGCAGCCCGCCCCCGGGGCACACCTTC. It translates to CASSPPPGHTF.